The 27 T cell receptor beta chains reported below all come from one sample, sequenced in a study of B cell selection in AIRE deficiency. Data came from immunoSEQ multiplex PCR; TCRdb stores just in-frame clones and leaves some out. The sample includes some 24,000 clones, approximately 96% of them seen just once. Sorting defined conventional CD4 T cells as CD4+CD127+. Specimen: CD4+CD127+ conventional T cells sorted from PBMCs. The receptors stem from a human donor in good health.

This chain joins TRBV5-1 and TRBJ1-2; possibly TRBD1 for D (6 bases). The CDR3 spans 12 residues. The germline gives CDR1 SGHRS, CDR2 YFSETQ. The V end was cut by 3 bases, the J end by 8 bases, with 11 bases between. The DNA for the CDR3 is TGCGCCAGCAGCTACAGGGATGGAGGCTACACCTTC. This gives the protein CASSYRDGGYTF. The whole variable domain, filled in from reference TRBV5-1 and TRBJ1-2, reads KAGVTQTPRYLIKTRGQQVTLSCSPISGHRSVSWYQQTPGQGLQFLFEYFSETQRNKGNFPGRFSGRQFSNSRSEMNVSTLELGDSALYLCASSYRDGGYTFGSGTRLTVV.

J is TRBJ2-1 and V is TRBV30; TRBD2 matches at 13 bases. Germline values: CDR1 GTSNPN, CDR2 SVGIG (reference sequence). This CDR3 has 18 residues. Trimming took 2 bases from V and 2 from J; bases not matched to a gene: 9. The CDR3 here is CAWSRTRTSGSAYNEQFF. The CDR3, as DNA: TGTGCCTGGAGTCGAACTAGGACTAGCGGGAGCGCCTACAATGAGCAGTTCTTC.

The chain is built from TRBV6-6 and TRBJ1-6, with 9 nucleotides matching TRBD1. The CDR3 contains 14 residues. J was trimmed by 7 bases and V by 6 bases; bases with no gene match: 4. CDR1 is MNHNY, CDR2 SVGAGI, per germline (reference sequence). CDR3 sequence reads: CASRTGGWNSPLHF. For the CDR3, the DNA is TGTGCCAGCAGAACAGGGGGCTGGAATTCACCCCTCCACTTT.

The CDR3 region is CASRGGLAGGGDTQYF. DNA of the CDR3: TGTGCCAGCAGGGGCGGACTAGCGGGGGGAGGGGATACGCAGTATTTT. The chain links TRBV2 to TRBJ2-3; 14 bases map to TRBD2. The CDR3 consists of 16 residues. CDR1 SNHLY and CDR2 FYNNEI come from the germline V gene. V was clipped by 6 bases and J by 6 bases; unmatched bases: 8.

The chain couples TRBV15 to TRBJ1-5; maybe TRBD1 (5 bases). Trimming pared 1 base from V and 0 bases from J, leaving 25 bases between. Germline V lookup: CDR1 LNHNV, CDR2 YYDKDF (reference sequence). The CDR3 is 21 residues long. The CDR3 nucleotides are TGTGCCACCAGCAGAGGTAATCTAAATCCTACAGGCTACAATAGCAATCAGCCCCAGCATTTT. Translation gives CATSRGNLNPTGYNSNQPQHF.

The rearrangement joins TRBV7-2 to TRBJ2-3; 7 nucleotides match TRBD1. The CDR3 is 15 residues long. The V segment lost 0 bases and the J segment 2 bases; nucleotides outside the gene matches: 2. Germline V lookup: CDR1 SGHTA, CDR2 FQGNSA. DNA for the CDR3: TGTGCCAGCAGCTTAGCGGGACAGTCCACAGATACGCAGTATTTT. Translation gives CASSLAGQSTDTQYF.

The CDR3: CASSTQGADYGYTF. The CDR3 nucleotides are TGTGCCAGCAGTACACAGGGGGCAGACTATGGCTACACCTTC. The chain uses TRBV28 and TRBJ1-2; 9 bases match TRBD1. The germline V gene encodes CDR1 MDHEN and CDR2 SYDVKM. The V gene end was trimmed by 5 bases and the J gene end by 3 bases; junction bases not matched to a gene: 4. The CDR3 is 14 amino acids.

The chain's CDR3 is CASSPPSGSNQPQHF. In nucleotides, the CDR3 is TGTGCCAGCAGCCCCCCCTCGGGGAGCAATCAGCCCCAGCATTTT. This sequence joins TRBV28 and TRBJ1-5; no reliable D call. Germline-derived CDR1 and CDR2 are MDHEN and SYDVKM. Trimming removed 6 bases at V and 1 base at J, with 13 bases between. The CDR3 spans 15 residues.

The CDR3 DNA follows: TGTGCCAGCTCACAAGGGGCAGGGGCCAACACAGATACGCAGTATTTT. This gives the protein CASSQGAGANTDTQYF. The V call is TRBV18, the J call TRBJ2-3; D perhaps matches TRBD1 (6 bases). The CDR3 has 16 amino acids. V was trimmed by 4 bases and J by 2 bases, leaving 16 bases between them. Germline-derived CDR1 and CDR2 are KGHSH and LQKENI.

This chain connects TRBV5-8 to TRBJ2-3, with D unclear. Germline loops: CDR1 SGHTS, CDR2 YDEGEE. Trimming took 0 bases from V and 2 from J, leaving 4 bases between them. The CDR3 is 13 residues long. In DNA, the CDR3 is TGTGCCAGCAGCTTGGGTACCACAGATACGCAGTATTTT. This translates into CASSLGTTDTQYF.

The genes are TRBV6-1 and TRBJ2-7; D call uncertain. With 7 bases removed from V and 3 bases from J, the gap between germline ends came to 7 bases. Per the germline V gene, CDR1 is MNHNS and CDR2 is SASEGT. This CDR3 contains 11 residues. CDR3 bases: TGTGCCAGCATACTACTCTACGAGCAGTACTTC. It translates to CASILLYEQYF.

V is TRBV27 and J is TRBJ1-1; 7 nucleotides agree with TRBD1. CDR1 is MNHEY and CDR2 is SMNVEV in the germline V gene (reference sequence). The trim removed 4 bases at V and 0 bases at J, leaving 5 bases unmatched. The CDR3 length is 15 residues. The CDR3 DNA is TGTGCCAGCAGTTCTGACAGGGCCCTGAACACTGAAGCTTTCTTT. This codes for CASSSDRALNTEAFF.

This chain connects TRBV7-2 to TRBJ2-7, with D possibly called TRBD1 or TRBD2 (7 bases each). The V gene's germline CDR1 is SGHTA and CDR2 FQGNSA. V was clipped by 5 bases and J by 1 base, with 21 bases between them. The CDR3 runs 17 residues. In DNA, the CDR3 is TGTGCCAGCAGCACTAGCGCCCTCGGGACAGCTTCCTACGAGCAGTACTTC. Encoded protein: CASSTSALGTASYEQYF.

V gene TRBV11-2 combines with J gene TRBJ1-1, with D uncertain. This CDR3 contains 15 residues. V lost 1 base to trimming and J lost 3 bases, with 12 bases between them. In germline, CDR1 is SGHAT, CDR2 FQNNGV. The CDR3 here is CASSLVYKTDTEAFF. DNA of the CDR3: TGTGCCAGCAGCTTAGTGTACAAGACGGACACTGAAGCTTTCTTT.

The V and J genes are TRBV6-5 and TRBJ1-4, with a tentative D call TRBD1 (5 bases). The CDR3 has 14 amino acids. Per germline, CDR1 MNHEY and CDR2 SVGAGI. V lost 5 bases, J lost 7 bases, and 14 bases lay in between. In DNA form, the CDR3 reads TGTGCCAGCAGTAGAGGGGCGCGAGGTGAAAAACTGTTTTTT. Translation: CASSRGARGEKLFF.

V usage is TRBV29-1 and J usage is TRBJ1-1; D gene unclear. CDR3 length equals 12 residues. Germline CDR1 and CDR2: SQVTM and ANQGSEA. V was trimmed by 0 bases and J by 5 bases, leaving 7 bases between them. CDR3 nucleotide sequence: TGCAGCGTTGAAGATCGGAGGACTGAAGCTTTCTTT. Its translation: CSVEDRRTEAFF.

CDR3 residues: CASSPPSSVGEKLFF. The CDR3 region has the DNA TGTGCCAGCTCACCACCGTCCAGCGTGGGGGAAAAACTGTTTTTT. V usage is TRBV18 and J usage is TRBJ1-4, with D unresolved. The CDR3 is 15 residues long. V was clipped by 0 bases and J by 8 bases, with 13 bases between them. Germline lookup yields CDR1 KGHSH and CDR2 LQKENI.

The chain has TRBV27 and TRBJ2-2; TRBD2 aligns across 10 bases. Germline V lookup: CDR1 MNHEY, CDR2 SMNVEV (reference sequence). The V gene end was trimmed by 2 bases and the J gene end by 5 bases; junction bases not matched to a gene: 5. This CDR3 comprises 16 residues. CDR3 nucleotide sequence: TGTGCCAGCAGTTTAGAAGCGGGGGGGCGTACCGGGGAGCTGTTTTTT. Translation: CASSLEAGGRTGELFF.

The CDR3 reads CASSRDSGANVLTF. As DNA, the CDR3 is TGTGCCAGCAGCCGAGACTCTGGGGCCAACGTCCTGACTTTC. The chain employs TRBV7-9 and TRBJ2-6; D gene unclear. CDR1 is SEHNR and CDR2 is FQNEAQ in the germline V gene (reference sequence). Trimming took off 5 bases at V and 0 bases at J, with 5 bases between the two ends. The CDR3 spans 14 residues. Filled out from reference TRBV7-9 and TRBJ2-6, the complete variable domain reads DTGVSQNPRHKITKRGQNVTFRCDPISEHNRLYWYRQTLGQGPEFLTYFQNEAQLEKSRLLSDRFSAERPKGSFSTLEIQRTEQGDSAMYLCASSRDSGANVLTFGAGSRLTVL.

A word on this clone: Different DNA sequences within this sample yield the same CDR3. This chain connects TRBV18 to TRBJ2-7; D may be TRBD1 or TRBD2 (5 bases each). Germline V CDR1 and CDR2: KGHSH, LQKENI. The germline V and J ends were trimmed by 1 base and 6 bases, with 13 bases remaining between them. The CDR3 is 14 amino acids. CDR3 DNA sequence: TGTGCCAGCTCACCACAAAGGGACGCCGGCGAGCAGTACTTC. As protein: CASSPQRDAGEQYF.

V and J are TRBV29-1 and TRBJ1-6; 11 nucleotides line up with TRBD1. CDR3 length: 13 amino acids. Germline V gives CDR1 SQVTM, CDR2 ANQGSEA. The J segment lost 9 bases and the V segment lost 4 bases, leaving 2 bases of the junction unmatched. This chain's CDR3 is CSVGTGGGSPLHF. The CDR3 region has the DNA TGCAGCGTTGGGACAGGGGGCGGTTCACCCCTCCACTTT.

The chain carries TRBV5-1 and TRBJ2-5; TRBD2 is a possible D gene (6 bases). The germline V gene encodes CDR1 SGHRS and CDR2 YFSETQ. The CDR3 spans 15 residues. V was pared by 4 bases and J by 5 bases, with 18 bases between. DNA for the CDR3: TGCGCCAGCAGCATAGAGGGGTATGGAGGGGAGACCCAGTACTTC. This sequence encodes CASSIEGYGGETQYF.

V gene TRBV11-1 combines with J gene TRBJ2-1; 8 nucleotides align to TRBD1. Trimming took 5 bases from V and 4 from J; bases not matched to a gene: 4. Germline V gene data show CDR1 as SGHAT and CDR2 as FQDESV (reference sequence). The CDR3 is made up of 14 amino acids. CDR3 amino acids: CASSPGQGYNEQFF. CDR3 nucleotides: TGTGCCAGCAGCCCAGGACAGGGTTACAATGAGCAGTTCTTC.

The chain has TRBV11-2 and TRBJ2-5, with TRBD1 as a possible D gene (6 bases). Looked up from germline, CDR1 is SGHAT and CDR2 is FQNNGV. CDR3 size: 14 residues. V was clipped by 1 base and J by 5 bases, with 11 bases between them. CDR3 bases: TGTGCCAGCAGCTTAGGGCAGGGGATGGAGACCCAGTACTTC. Residues: CASSLGQGMETQYF.

V and J are TRBV6-5 and TRBJ1-2; unclear D gene. The V end was cut by 6 bases, the J end by 3 bases, with 8 bases between. The CDR3 has 12 residues. Looked up from germline, CDR1 is MNHEY and CDR2 is SVGAGI. As DNA, the CDR3 is TGTGCCAGCAGGGGGTTGCACTATGGCTACACCTTC. Translated: CASRGLHYGYTF.

This clone has just a few counts. The DNA of the CDR3 is TGTGCCAGTAGTTTCCTCGCGGCCAGGAACACTGAAGCTTTCTTT. The encoded protein is CASSFLAARNTEAFF. The chain uses TRBV19 and TRBJ1-1, with D uncertain. Germline lookup yields CDR1 LNHDA and CDR2 SQIVND (reference sequence). Trimming removed 5 bases from V and 1 base from J, with 14 bases in between. The CDR3 has 15 amino acids.

This rearrangement joins TRBV7-2 to TRBJ2-3; D unresolved. From germline, CDR1 is SGHTA and CDR2 FQGNSA. The CDR3 totals 14 residues. The V end was cut by 4 bases, the J end by 4 bases, with 12 bases between. CDR3 DNA: TGTGCCAGCAGCTCCATGCCAGGTTCAGATACGCAGTATTTT. Amino acids: CASSSMPGSDTQYF.